These T cell receptor beta chains were read from a single sample in a study of cytomegalovirus exposure and HLA in healthy donors. Here immunoSEQ multiplex PCR was the method, and the copy in TCRdb shows in-frame clones only, minus some. Its table lists tens of thousands of clones. The sample comprised PBMCs. These receptors came from an older woman in good health and CMV-seropositive. Both conserved end residues are part of each CDR3.

TRBV29-1,CSVPAGGQAGEKLFF
TRBV6-1,CASSDIRQRPNYGYTF
TRBV5-1,CASSMGQGQTYNEQFF
TRBV19,CASTSAGTLNTEAFF
TRBV6-6,CASSRRQGSAYEQYF
TRBV5-1,CASSMGQGTDTQYF
TRBV10-3,CAATLGGREDTQYF
TRBV19,CASTRDYYPDNEQFF
TRBV2,CASRDRGVGSPLHF
TRBV19,CASSMTTVLYGYTF
TRBV27,CASSLSWSARPGLEQYF
TRBV5-1,CASSPGSGGRRETQYF
TRBV28,CASSSPSGAYGYTF
TRBV4-3,CASSHRLAGGPSEQFF
TRBV18,CASSPQGNGGNSPLHF
TRBV6-5,CASSYEGGRSYNEQFF
TRBV12-5,CASGLGASGGDEQYF
TRBV6-5,CASSRGQGDGYTF
TRBV5-1,CASRPTAGDEKLFF
TRBV6-5,CASGLRGNEKLFF
TRBV7-2,CASSLQGGNTEAFF
TRBV5-1,CASSREGQGSHEQYF
TRBV19,CASRRSHGGITDTQYF
TRBV18,CASQGERNQPQHF
TRBV5-1,CASSSSGDSPLHF
TRBV4-2,CASSQAAADKQYF
TRBV28,CASSPGQGAVGEQYF
TRBV9,CASSVAPADVNDEQFF
TRBV7-9,CASRGAPNTEAFF
TRBV7-9,CASSFGTGSYEQYF